This T cell receptor beta chain comes out of a study of T-cell reconstitution after alpha-beta-depleted transplantation in children. The study's findings and limits: In patients about two months after transplant, alpha-beta T cells reportedly arose from several hundred expanded graft clones. T-cell counts and diversity at one year post-transplant came mainly from newly produced T cells.

Library preparation (for TCRbeta) was performed with unique molecular identifiers. TCRdb redid the calling of the PCR reads with MiXCR, one entry per CDR3 protein. The repertoire consists of 800,000 to 1,000,000 distinct CDR3 sequences, with less than 30% occurring once and the leading ten covering roughly 31%. Germline trimming cut 6 bases from V and 5 bases from J; bases unmatched to any gene: 11. The CDR3 loop spans 15 amino acids. As regards this clonotype: Antigen unknown.

This receptor was taken from a boy less than two years old who had a stem cell transplant for SCID, so the T cells may come from the graft donor. Source: PBMCs, mostly from graft donor cells, taken 360 days after TCRalphabeta/CD19-depleted stem cell transplant. The chain couples TRBV12-3 or TRBV12-4 to TRBJ1-1; 8 nucleotides match TRBD1. The CDR3 nucleotides read TGTGCCAGCAGCCCCCGGACAGGGAAGGGAACTGAAGCTTTCTTT. Protein product: CASSPRTGKGTEAFF.